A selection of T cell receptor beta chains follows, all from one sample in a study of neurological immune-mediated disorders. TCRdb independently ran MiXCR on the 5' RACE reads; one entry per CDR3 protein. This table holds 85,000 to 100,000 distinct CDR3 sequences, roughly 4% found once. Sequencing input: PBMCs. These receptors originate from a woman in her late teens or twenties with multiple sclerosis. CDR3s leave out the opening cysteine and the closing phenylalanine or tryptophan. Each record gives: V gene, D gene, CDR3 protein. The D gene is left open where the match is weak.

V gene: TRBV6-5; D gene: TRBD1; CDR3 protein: ASSYSINRGAGEQY
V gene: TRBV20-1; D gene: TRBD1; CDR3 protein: SVLQGVQPQH
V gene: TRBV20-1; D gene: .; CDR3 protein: SAARGSFLGDEQF
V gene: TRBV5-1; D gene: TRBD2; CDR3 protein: ASSLIGRAYEQY
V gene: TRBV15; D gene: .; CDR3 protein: ATSRDGKGENTEAF
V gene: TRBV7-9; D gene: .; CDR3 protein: ASSLSGASWNEQF
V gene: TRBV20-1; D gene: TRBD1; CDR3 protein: SARDRRTGFYNSHLH
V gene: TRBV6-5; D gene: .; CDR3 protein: ASNQHEQY
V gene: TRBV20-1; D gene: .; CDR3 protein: SAPYRAGTYEQY
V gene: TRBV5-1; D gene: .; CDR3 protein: ASSPPDRSNEQF
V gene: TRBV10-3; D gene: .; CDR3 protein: AISRDNPNYGYT
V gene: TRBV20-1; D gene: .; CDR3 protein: SAIRQEPGEQY
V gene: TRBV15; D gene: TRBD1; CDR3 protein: ATSRAGTGVMYEQF
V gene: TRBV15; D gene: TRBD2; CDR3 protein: ATSGGGDTDTQY
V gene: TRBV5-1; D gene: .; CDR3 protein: ASRGRGKADTQY
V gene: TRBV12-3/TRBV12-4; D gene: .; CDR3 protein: ASSSGSGANVLT
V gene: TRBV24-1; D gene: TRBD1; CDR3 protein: ATSDPSNRGGYT
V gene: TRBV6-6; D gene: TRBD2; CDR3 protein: ASSYSRLAGGYYEQY
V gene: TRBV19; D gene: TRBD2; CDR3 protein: ASSMTSGRFDEQF
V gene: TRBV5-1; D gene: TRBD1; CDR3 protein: ASSPTGDHQPQH
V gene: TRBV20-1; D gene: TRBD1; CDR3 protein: SARDLILLERGPDNEQF
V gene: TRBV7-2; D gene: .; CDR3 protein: ASSPRDSPFSTKNIQY
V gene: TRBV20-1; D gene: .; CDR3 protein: SAASTQKTEINYGYT
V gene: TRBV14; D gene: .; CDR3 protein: ASSPAGYMNTEAF
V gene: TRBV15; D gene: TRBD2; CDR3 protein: ATSSAPGLAPYEQY
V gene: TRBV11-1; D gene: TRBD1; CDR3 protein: ASSLATRTGMSKNIQY
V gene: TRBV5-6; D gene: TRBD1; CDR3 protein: ASSFSLTGRSSDGYT